Listed here are 29 T cell receptor beta chains from one sample, sequenced in a study of a mutant IDH1 vaccine in newly diagnosed glioma. Time point here: week 47, end of study. Every single dose of the vaccine, 300 ug of mutant IDH1 20-mer peptide, came with topical imiquimod. Only in-frame clones appear in the TCRdb table, and some are missing; sequencing was by immunoSEQ multiplex PCR. Counted here are about 56,000 clones, 75% to 90% occurring once; the ten biggest clones make up about 3.3%. These receptors have no identified antigens. The sample in question was PBMCs, obtained from a glioma patient whose treatment included an IDH1 peptide vaccine. The receptors here all came from a woman aged 45-65 years with glioma.

The chain is built from TRBV11-3 and TRBJ1-1; no clear D gene. Trimming removed 8 bases at V and 11 bases at J, with 24 bases between. There are 14 residues in the CDR3. Germline assignment: CDR1 SGHNT and CDR2 YENEEA. CDR3 loop: CASVLADRPDLAFF. The DNA of the CDR3 is TGTGCCAGCGTGCTGGCGGACCGCCCGGATTTGGCTTTCTTT.

The count of this clone is one. V usage is TRBV7-3 and J usage is TRBJ1-1, with D unclear. Germline-derived CDR1 and CDR2 are SGHTA and FQGTGA. The ends were cut back, 5 bases at V and 3 bases at J, with 10 bases in the middle. The CDR3 length is 13 residues. CDR3 protein: CASSRIGDTEAFF. The CDR3 DNA reads as TGTGCCAGCAGCCGGATTGGGGACACTGAAGCTTTCTTT.

J is TRBJ1-2 and V is TRBV14, with a weak D call TRBD1 (6 bases). The CDR3 length is 14 residues. V was trimmed by 3 bases and J by 3 bases, leaving 11 bases between them. Germline lookup yields CDR1 SGHDN and CDR2 FVKESK. The CDR3: CASSQNRADYGYTF. The CDR3 bases are TGTGCCAGCAGCCAGAACAGGGCGGACTATGGCTACACCTTC. Using reference TRBV14 and TRBJ1-2 for the parts outside the CDR3, the full variable domain is EAGVTQFPSHSVIEKGQTVTLRCDPISGHDNLYWYRRVMGKEIKFLLHFVKESKQDESGMPNNRFLAERTGGTYSTLKVQPAELEDSGVYFCASSQNRADYGYTFGSGTRLTVV.

The chain links TRBV27 to TRBJ2-7; TRBD1 matches 7 bases. V shed 5 bases and J 6 bases; nucleotides not matched to a gene: 10. This CDR3 has 14 residues. Germline loops: CDR1 MNHEY, CDR2 SMNVEV (reference sequence). The CDR3: CASSLTRTGGEQYF. For the CDR3, the DNA is TGTGCCAGCAGTCTTACTCGGACAGGAGGCGAGCAGTACTTC.

This clone was observed once. The chain couples TRBV2 to TRBJ1-1; D unresolved. Looked up from germline, CDR1 is SNHLY and CDR2 is FYNNEI. CDR3 length: 13 residues. V dropped 9 bases and J dropped 4 bases, with 15 bases sitting between them. The CDR3 DNA sequence: TGTGCCAGTAATACCGGGGTAAGCACTGAAGCTTTCTTT. Translated: CASNTGVSTEAFF.

The V call is TRBV5-1, the J call TRBJ2-7; 12 bases fit TRBD1. Germline CDR1 reads SGHRS; CDR2 reads YFSETQ. There are 18 residues in the CDR3. Germline trimming cut 3 bases from V and 0 bases from J; bases unmatched to any gene: 10. The CDR3 DNA follows: TGCGCCAGCAGCTCCTACCGGGACAGGGGGCTTAGCTCCTACGAGCAGTACTTC. Protein sequence: CASSSYRDRGLSSYEQYF.

This CDR3 reads CASSTGTSGNEQFF. Here the CDR3 DNA reads TGCGCCAGCAGCACTGGGACTAGCGGAAATGAGCAGTTCTTC. This chain uses TRBV5-1 with TRBJ2-1; 11 bases are a match to TRBD2. The CDR3 extends over 14 amino acids. Germline V gives CDR1 SGHRS, CDR2 YFSETQ. Trimming took 4 bases from V and 7 from J; bases not matched to a gene: 4.

This sequence joins TRBV10-1 and TRBJ2-1; perhaps D is TRBD1 or TRBD2 (5 bases each). Looked up from germline, CDR1 is WNHNN and CDR2 is SYGVQD (reference sequence). The CDR3 runs to 14 residues. V was cut by 9 bases and J by 3 bases, with 15 bases left in between. The CDR3 spells CARSGRTIYNEQFF. Here the CDR3 DNA reads TGCGCCAGATCGGGACGGACGATCTACAATGAGCAGTTCTTC.

The chain links TRBV5-6 to TRBJ1-2; D remains unclear. The ends were cut back, 0 bases at V and 5 bases at J, with 8 bases in the middle. This CDR3 contains 13 residues. Germline CDR1 and CDR2: SGHDT and YYEEEE. CDR3 loop: CASSLGREYGYTF. The CDR3 DNA reads as TGTGCCAGCAGCTTGGGGAGGGAATATGGCTACACCTTC. Filled out from reference TRBV5-6 and TRBJ1-2, the complete variable domain reads DAGVTQSPTHLIKTRGQQVTLRCSPKSGHDTVSWYQQALGQGPQFIFQYYEEEERQRGNFPDRFSGHQFPNYSSELNVNALLLGDSALYLCASSLGREYGYTFGSGTRLTVV.

The rearrangement links TRBV13 to TRBJ2-2, with TRBD1 identical over 10 bases. CDR3 length: 16 amino acids. Germline V CDR1 and CDR2: PRHDT, FYEKMQ (reference sequence). The ends lost 4 bases at V and 2 bases at J; junction bases unmatched: 4. CDR3 coding DNA: TGTGCCAGCAGCTCCGGGACAGGGGAAAACACCGGGGAGCTGTTTTTT. As protein: CASSSGTGENTGELFF.

This sequence joins TRBV7-9 and TRBJ1-2, with 10 bases aligning to TRBD1. Germline-derived CDR1 and CDR2 are SEHNR and FQNEAQ (reference sequence). J gave up 1 base and V 7 bases, and 6 bases lay outside the gene matches. This CDR3 has 15 residues. The CDR3 sequence: CASTTRTGGNYGYTF. The CDR3 coding sequence is TGTGCCAGCACCACCAGGACAGGGGGTAACTATGGCTACACCTTC.

The V and J genes are TRBV27 and TRBJ2-7, with D tentatively TRBD2 (5 bases). CDR1 is MNHEY, CDR2 SMNVEV, per germline (reference sequence). Trimming took 6 bases from V and 0 from J, leaving 12 bases between them. CDR3 size: 14 residues. The CDR3 reads CASRRMGSSYEQYF. The CDR3 DNA follows: TGTGCCAGCAGGCGGATGGGGAGCTCCTACGAGCAGTACTTC.

The CDR3 nucleotides read TGTGCCAGCAGTTTCCGCCGGGACAGGGGGCTTGGCTACACCTTC. Its protein product is CASSFRRDRGLGYTF. V and J are TRBV6-5 and TRBJ1-2; 12 bases align to TRBD1. V shed 4 bases, J shed 7 bases, and the junction held 7 bases outside the gene matches. This CDR3 is 15 amino acids long. Per the germline V gene, CDR1 is MNHEY and CDR2 is SVGAGI.

J is TRBJ1-3 and V is TRBV29-1; D gene uncertain. Germline V CDR1 and CDR2: SQVTM, ANQGSEA. The CDR3 is 11 residues long. Deletions cut 5 bases from V and 0 bases from J, with 2 bases between. CDR3 loop: CSVNSGNTIYF. Written as DNA, the CDR3 is TGCAGCGTTAACTCTGGAAACACCATATATTTT.

This chain joins TRBV27 and TRBJ1-2; D not resolved. Trimming left V 6 bases short and J 0 bases short, with 23 bases between. This CDR3 spans 18 amino acids. The germline CDR1 and CDR2 sequences are MNHEY and SMNVEV (reference sequence). CDR3 sequence: CASRFRTNPGSANYGYTF. For the CDR3, the DNA is TGTGCCAGCAGATTTCGCACCAATCCTGGGTCGGCTAACTATGGCTACACCTTC.

This clone was seen a few times. This chain joins TRBV19 and TRBJ1-1, with a weak D call TRBD1 (6 bases). This CDR3 has 17 residues. Germline CDR1 LNHDA, CDR2 SQIVND (reference sequence). Trimming cost V 5 bases and J 5 bases, with 24 bases left between them. The CDR3 here is CASSSRAGTPLGTEAFF. CDR3 nucleotide sequence: TGTGCCAGTAGTTCCCGCGCGGGGACACCTCTGGGGACTGAAGCTTTCTTT.

CDR3 in DNA: TGTGCCAGCGTACAGGGGGCCTATGGCTACACCTTC. Protein: CASVQGAYGYTF. The V and J genes are TRBV6-1 and TRBJ1-2, with 9 bases matching TRBD1. The CDR3 consists of 12 residues. Trimming removed 8 bases from V and 4 bases from J; junction bases left unmatched: 2. Looked up from germline, CDR1 is MNHNS and CDR2 is SASEGT.

The chain uses TRBV6-5 and TRBJ2-2; weak D call: TRBD2 (6 bases). CDR3 length equals 15 residues. In germline, CDR1 is MNHEY, CDR2 SVGAGI. V was trimmed by 2 bases and J by 2 bases, leaving 9 bases between them. DNA of the CDR3: TGTGCCAGCAGTTACCGCGGGGTAAACACCGGGGAGCTGTTTTTT. Its protein product is CASSYRGVNTGELFF.

This rearrangement joins TRBV30 to TRBJ1-2; D not certain. This CDR3 contains 13 residues. V was shortened by 0 bases and J by 13 bases, with 18 bases between the two germline ends. The germline gives CDR1 GTSNPN, CDR2 SVGIG (reference sequence). CDR3 nucleotide sequence: TGTGCCTGGAGTGTATGGGCAGCTTCAACGGGCACCTTC. It encodes CAWSVWAASTGTF.

The genes are TRBV2 and TRBJ1-6; 7 bases align to TRBD1. The junction had 3 bases not matched to a gene; V was cut back by 1 base and J by 6 bases. The CDR3 is 15 residues long. Germline loops: CDR1 SNHLY, CDR2 FYNNEI. The CDR3 here is CASSEGGTANSPLHF. The CDR3, as DNA: TGTGCCAGCAGTGAAGGCGGGACAGCTAATTCACCCCTCCACTTT.

CDR3 nucleotides: TGTGCCAGCTCACCCCAGACACCCGGGGCAGAGACCCAGTACTTC. This sequence encodes CASSPQTPGAETQYF. The V and J genes are TRBV18 and TRBJ2-5; the D call may be TRBD1 or TRBD2 (5 bases each). The germline V and J ends were trimmed by 3 bases and 4 bases, with 15 bases remaining between them. This CDR3 spans 15 amino acids. Germline assignment: CDR1 KGHSH and CDR2 LQKENI.

This clone was recorded a few times. The rearrangement joins TRBV5-1 to TRBJ2-5, with D perhaps given as TRBD1 or TRBD2 (7 bases each). The germline V gene encodes CDR1 SGHRS and CDR2 YFSETQ. CDR3 length: 16 amino acids. Trimming stripped 1 base from V and 3 bases from J, with 16 bases between. The CDR3, as DNA: TGCGCCAGCAGCTTGAATCCAGCGGGACAGAAAGAGACCCAGTACTTC. Translated: CASSLNPAGQKETQYF. The whole variable domain, remainder taken from reference TRBV5-1 and TRBJ2-5, is KAGVTQTPRYLIKTRGQQVTLSCSPISGHRSVSWYQQTPGQGLQFLFEYFSETQRNKGNFPGRFSGRQFSNSRSEMNVSTLELGDSALYLCASSLNPAGQKETQYFGPGTRLLVL.

This chain uses TRBV4-1 with TRBJ2-7; TRBD2 agrees at 8 bases. Germline assignment: CDR1 MGHRA and CDR2 YSYEKL. The CDR3 is 15 residues long. Trimming took 5 bases from V and 6 from J; bases not matched to a gene: 12. The CDR3 loop reads CASSFWAGGGSEQYF. The CDR3 DNA sequence: TGCGCCAGCAGCTTTTGGGCCGGGGGGGGCTCCGAGCAGTACTTC.

This clone was counted a single time. The chain has TRBV9 and TRBJ2-1; 8 positions agree with TRBD2. This CDR3 contains 15 residues. CDR1 and CDR2 (germline): SGDLS, YYNGEE. Losses at the gene ends were 0 bases for V and 4 bases for J; bases not matched to a gene: 3. CDR3 in amino acids: CASSVDQRGYNEQFF. As DNA, the CDR3 is TGTGCCAGCAGCGTAGACCAGCGGGGGTACAATGAGCAGTTCTTC.

The V and J genes are TRBV5-1 and TRBJ2-1, with D perhaps matching TRBD1 (5 bases). Between the trimmed V and J ends, which lost 5 bases and 0 bases, there was a span of 15 bases. Germline CDR1 reads SGHRS; CDR2 reads YFSETQ. The CDR3 sequence is 16 residues long. The CDR3 DNA reads as TGCGCCAGCAGGGGGCTGGGGTCGAGCTCCTACAATGAGCAGTTCTTC. Its protein is CASRGLGSSSYNEQFF. Full variable domain (remainder filled in from reference TRBV5-1 and TRBJ2-1): KAGVTQTPRYLIKTRGQQVTLSCSPISGHRSVSWYQQTPGQGLQFLFEYFSETQRNKGNFPGRFSGRQFSNSRSEMNVSTLELGDSALYLCASRGLGSSSYNEQFFGPGTRLTVL.

This chain uses TRBV7-2 with TRBJ1-2, with D possibly matching TRBD1 (6 bases). The CDR3 loop spans 14 amino acids. Germline CDR1 and CDR2: SGHTA and FQGNSA. V lost 5 bases to trimming and J lost 2 bases, with 12 bases between them. CDR3 sequence (DNA): TGTGCCAGCAGCCCGCGGGGGCTAAACTATGGCTACACCTTC. Protein product: CASSPRGLNYGYTF.

This clone was counted a few times. The CDR3 sequence is CASSGPGTGGTYGYTF. CDR3 DNA sequence: TGCGCCAGCAGCGGCCCGGGGACAGGGGGCACCTATGGCTACACCTTC. The rearrangement links TRBV5-1 to TRBJ1-2; the match to TRBD1 covers 12 bases. The CDR3 covers 16 residues. Germline CDR1 reads SGHRS; CDR2 reads YFSETQ. J lost 4 bases, V lost 4 bases, and 8 bases had no gene match.

The chain recombines TRBV19 with TRBJ2-7, with 7 nucleotides matching TRBD1. The junction had 7 bases not matched to a gene; V was cut back by 6 bases and J by 2 bases. Per germline, CDR1 LNHDA and CDR2 SQIVND (reference sequence). This CDR3 has 14 residues. DNA of the CDR3: TGTGCCAGTAGCCCAGGGGGAAGGACCTACGAGCAGTACTTC. This gives the protein CASSPGGRTYEQYF.

J is TRBJ2-7 and V is TRBV14; the D is unclear. V lost 0 bases and J lost 0, with 12 bases in between. The CDR3 extends over 16 amino acids. Germline V gives CDR1 SGHDN, CDR2 FVKESK. DNA of the CDR3: TGTGCCAGCAGCCAAGATTCGCCAGCGATCTCCTACGAGCAGTACTTC. Translated, it gives CASSQDSPAISYEQYF.